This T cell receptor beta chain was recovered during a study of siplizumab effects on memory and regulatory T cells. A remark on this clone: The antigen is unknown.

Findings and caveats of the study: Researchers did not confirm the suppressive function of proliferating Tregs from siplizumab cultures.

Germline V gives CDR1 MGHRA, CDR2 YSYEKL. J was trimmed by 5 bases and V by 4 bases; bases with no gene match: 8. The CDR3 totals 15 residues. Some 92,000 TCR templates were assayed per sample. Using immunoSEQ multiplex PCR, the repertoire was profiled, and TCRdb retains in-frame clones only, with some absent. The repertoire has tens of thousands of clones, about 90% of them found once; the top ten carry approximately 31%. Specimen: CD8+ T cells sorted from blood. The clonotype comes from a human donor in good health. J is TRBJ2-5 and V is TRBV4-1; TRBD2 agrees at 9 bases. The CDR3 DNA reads TGCGCCAGCAGCCTTTTAGCGGGAGCCGGGGAGACCCAGTACTTC. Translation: CASSLLAGAGETQYF.